This T cell receptor beta chain was documented in a study of cytomegalovirus exposure and HLA in healthy donors. The PCR employed 60 Vbeta primers together with 13 Jbeta primers. Measured with immunoSEQ multiplex PCR; TCRdb has only the in-frame clones, and not every one. The table has 140,000 to 150,000 clones, over 75% seen once. The donors comprised healthy bone marrow donors. The CDR3 has 13 residues. Germline-derived CDR1 and CDR2 are MDHEN and SYDVKM. V gave up 6 bases and J gave up 5 bases; unmatched junction bases: 4. Sample: PBMCs. The chain carries TRBV28 and TRBJ2-5; 9 bases line up with TRBD1. The origin of this receptor is a woman aged 30 to 39 in good health and CMV-seronegative. The CDR3: CASRGTGRETQYF. The CDR3 DNA is TGTGCCAGCAGGGGGACAGGGAGGGAGACCCAGTACTTC.